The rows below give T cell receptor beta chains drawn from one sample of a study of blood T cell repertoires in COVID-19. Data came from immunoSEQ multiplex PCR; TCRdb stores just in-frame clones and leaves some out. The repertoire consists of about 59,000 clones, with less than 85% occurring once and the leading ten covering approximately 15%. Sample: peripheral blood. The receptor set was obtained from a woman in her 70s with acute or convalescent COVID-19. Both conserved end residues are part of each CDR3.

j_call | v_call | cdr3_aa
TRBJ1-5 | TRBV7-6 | CASSSGAAGGNQPQHF
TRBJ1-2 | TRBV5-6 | CASSFGVGSETNYGYTF
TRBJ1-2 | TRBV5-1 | CASSLLLRGVNGYTF
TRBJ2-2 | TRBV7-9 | CASSLVLGRGTGELFF
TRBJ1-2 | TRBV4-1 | CASSQEFRGHYGYTF
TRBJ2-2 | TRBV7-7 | CASSLRGQRPLGGELFF
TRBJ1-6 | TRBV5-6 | CASSLDFGTGVGSPLHF
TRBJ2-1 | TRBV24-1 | CATSVGSYGEQFF
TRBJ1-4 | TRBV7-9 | CASSRGATNEKLFF
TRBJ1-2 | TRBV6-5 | CASTQGGNYGYTF
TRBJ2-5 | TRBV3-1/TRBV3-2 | CASSPPSTRDYAETQYF
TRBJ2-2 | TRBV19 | CASTLDRLGTGELFF
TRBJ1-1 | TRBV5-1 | CASSPRTGALGTEAFF
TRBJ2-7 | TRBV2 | CASLQDRGAREQYF
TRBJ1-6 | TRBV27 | CASSSRDSVFNSPLHF
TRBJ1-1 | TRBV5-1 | CASSKGLRLGDTEAFF
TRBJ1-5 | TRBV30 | CAWSVQGNSQPQHF